This T cell receptor (beta chain) was identified during a study of human T cells and chemical hapten exposure. Study results and caveats: While controls formed fewer of them, expanded TCRs formed significantly more large CDR3 similarity clusters.

TCRdb fed the RACE reads into MiXCR, producing one record per CDR3 protein. Here the sample spans 80,000 to 100,000 distinct CDR3 sequences, about 9.3% being singletons. The time point is: patch test 2, 6 weeks after DPC sensitization. Treatment described: therapeutic diphenylcyclopropenone sensitization with weekly scalp DPC. This clonotype was seen at least ten times. Its antigen is as yet unknown. The specimen was whole blood, collected in connection with sensitization to the hapten diphenylcyclopropenone (DPC). The sequence derives from a woman between 40 and 55 years old with alopecia areata. Some clones in this sample may be carry-over from other donors' samples.

Here the CDR3 reads CASSSRTSGRLDTQYF. The CDR3 DNA is TGTGCCAGCAGCTCTAGGACTAGCGGGAGGCTAGATACGCAGTATTTT. The gene calls are TRBV7-8 and TRBJ2-3, with 14 positions matching TRBD2. V was clipped by 4 bases and J by 5 bases; unmatched bases: 5. CDR3 size: 16 residues. The germline V gene encodes CDR1 SGHVS and CDR2 FQNEAQ. The full variable domain, rest sourced from reference TRBV7-8 and TRBJ2-3, is GAGVSQSPRYKVAKRGQDVALRCDPISGHVSLFWYQQALGQGPEFLTYFQNEAQLDKSGLPSDRFFAERPEGSVSTLKIQRTQQEDSAVYLCASSSRTSGRLDTQYFGPGTRLTVL.